This TCR beta chain stems from a study of cytomegalovirus exposure and HLA in healthy donors. Study as a whole: The platform used for the roughly 110 validation repertoires matched that of the 666 first-cohort repertoires, a later analysis reported. The study, taken as a whole, reports: In the 120 validation repertoires, just under 95% of cluster scores exceeded 0, per a later analysis.

To note about this clone: Its antigen remains unidentified.

Assay used: immunoSEQ multiplex PCR; TCRdb lists only in-frame clones, some missing. The table lists about 330,000 clones, approximately 90% of them singletons, with under 0.85% in the top ten. V lost 5 bases to trimming and J lost 5 bases, with 16 bases between them. Germline V gene lookup returns CDR1 MNHNS and CDR2 SASEGT. This CDR3 region has 14 residues. Donors were drawn from the 120-subject validation cohort, separate from the approximately 700-subject first cohort. The sequencing sample was made of PBMCs. This clonotype was obtained from a woman younger than 30 in good health and CMV-seronegative. The chain carries TRBV6-1 and TRBJ2-7, with D maybe TRBD1 (7 bases). This chain's CDR3 is CASSPSGGGNEQYF. CDR3 in DNA: TGTGCCAGCAGTCCGTCCGGAGGGGGCAACGAGCAGTACTTC.